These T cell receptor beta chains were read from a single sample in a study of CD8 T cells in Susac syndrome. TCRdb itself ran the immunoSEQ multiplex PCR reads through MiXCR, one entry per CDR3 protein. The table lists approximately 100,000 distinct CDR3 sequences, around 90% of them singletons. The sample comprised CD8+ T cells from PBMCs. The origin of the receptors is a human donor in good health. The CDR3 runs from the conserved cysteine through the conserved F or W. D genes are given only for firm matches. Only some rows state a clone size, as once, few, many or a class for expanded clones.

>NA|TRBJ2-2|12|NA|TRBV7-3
CASSVSTGELFF
TGTGCCAGCAGCGTATCAACCGGGGAGCTGTTTTTT
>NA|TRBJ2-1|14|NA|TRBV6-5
CASSSQGTYNEQFF
TGTGCCAGCAGTTCCCAGGGAACCTACAATGAGCAGTTCTTC
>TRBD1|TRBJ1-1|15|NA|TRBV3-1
CASSHRQGVNTEAFF
TGTGCCAGCAGCCACCGACAGGGCGTGAACACTGAAGCTTTCTTT
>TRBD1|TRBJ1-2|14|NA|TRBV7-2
CASSLGQNLYGYTF
TGTGCCAGCAGCCTGGGACAGAACCTCTATGGCTACACCTTC
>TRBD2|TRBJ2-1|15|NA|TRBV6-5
CASSLLAGDLNEQFF
TGTGCCAGCAGCCTACTAGCGGGAGACCTCAATGAGCAGTTCTTC
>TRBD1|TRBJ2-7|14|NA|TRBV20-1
CSAKRQGPIYGQYF
TGCAGTGCCAAAAGACAGGGCCCGATCTACGGGCAGTACTTC
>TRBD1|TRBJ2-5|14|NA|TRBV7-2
CASSLTGTKETQYF
TGTGCCAGCAGCTTGACAGGGACAAAAGAGACCCAGTACTTC
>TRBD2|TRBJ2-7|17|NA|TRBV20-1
CSARSDPGLASSYEQYF
TGCAGTGCTAGAAGCGACCCGGGACTAGCGAGCTCCTACGAGCAGTACTTC
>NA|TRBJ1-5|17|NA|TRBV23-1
CASSQSDREGSNQPQHF
TGCGCCAGCAGTCAATCTGATCGGGAGGGGAGCAATCAGCCCCAGCATTTT
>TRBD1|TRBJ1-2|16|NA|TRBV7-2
CASSLRQGPRGDGYTF
TGTGCCAGCAGCTTACGACAGGGGCCACGGGGGGATGGCTACACCTTC
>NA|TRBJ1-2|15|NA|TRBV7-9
CASSPGLQGFDGYTF
TGTGCCAGCAGCCCCGGACTACAGGGATTTGATGGCTACACCTTC
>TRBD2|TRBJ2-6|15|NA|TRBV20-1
CSARGGNSGANVLTF
TGCAGTGCTAGGGGGGGGAACTCTGGGGCCAACGTCCTGACTTTC
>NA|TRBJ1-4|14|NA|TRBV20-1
CSAINRARSEKLFF
TGCAGTGCTATCAACAGGGCGAGAAGTGAAAAACTGTTTTTT
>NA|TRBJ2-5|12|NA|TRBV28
CASSLPVETQYF
TGTGCCAGCAGTTTACCGGTAGAGACCCAGTACTTC
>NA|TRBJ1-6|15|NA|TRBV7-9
CASARAGGASSPLHF
TGTGCCAGCGCACGAGCCGGGGGGGCGTCAAGCCCCCTCCACTTT
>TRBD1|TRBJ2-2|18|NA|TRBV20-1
CSARDYPNRQGASGELFF
TGCAGTGCTAGAGATTACCCTAATCGACAGGGGGCAAGCGGGGAGCTGTTTTTT
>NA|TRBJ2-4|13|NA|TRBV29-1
CSVGARGDSIQYF
TGCAGCGTTGGGGCCCGGGGGGACAGCATTCAGTACTTC
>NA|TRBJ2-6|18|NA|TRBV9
CASSVERQQGSGANVLTF
TGTGCCAGCAGCGTAGAGAGACAGCAGGGCTCTGGGGCCAACGTCCTGACTTTC
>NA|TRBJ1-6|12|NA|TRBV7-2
CASAPGASPLHF
TGTGCCAGCGCCCCGGGGGCGTCACCCCTCCACTTT
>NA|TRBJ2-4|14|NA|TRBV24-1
CATSDPAPKNIQYF
TGTGCCACCAGTGATCCGGCACCCAAAAACATTCAGTACTTC
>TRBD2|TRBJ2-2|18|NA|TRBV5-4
CASSLGAGGPGNTGELFF
TGTGCCAGCAGCTTGGGGGCGGGAGGGCCGGGGAACACCGGGGAGCTGTTTTTT
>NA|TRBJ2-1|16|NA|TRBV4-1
CASSQVVGVFNNEQFF
TGCGCCAGCAGCCAAGTTGTAGGGGTCTTCAACAATGAGCAGTTCTTC
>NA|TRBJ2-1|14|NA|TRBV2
CASSADPAYNEQFF
TGTGCCAGCAGTGCTGACCCAGCCTACAATGAGCAGTTCTTC
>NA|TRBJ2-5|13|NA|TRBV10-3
CAISETGQETQYF
TGTGCCATCAGTGAGACAGGACAAGAGACCCAGTACTTC
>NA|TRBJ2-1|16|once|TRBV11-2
CASSLDGVASYNEQFF
TGTGCCAGCAGCTTAGATGGGGTGGCCTCCTACAATGAGCAGTTCTTC
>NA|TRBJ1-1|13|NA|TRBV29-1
CSVYGYSDTEAFF
TGCAGCGTTTACGGGTATTCGGACACTGAAGCTTTCTTT
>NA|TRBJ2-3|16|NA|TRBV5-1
CASSPEGLVGTDTQYF
TGCGCCAGCAGCCCGGAGGGGCTAGTGGGCACAGATACGCAGTATTTT
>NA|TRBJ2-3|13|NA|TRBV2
CASRTLAADTQYF
TGTGCCAGCAGGACACTAGCAGCCGATACGCAGTATTTT
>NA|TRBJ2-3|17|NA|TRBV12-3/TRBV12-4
CASSFSGTTTSTDTQYF
TGTGCCAGCAGTTTTTCTGGGACAACCACTAGCACAGATACGCAGTATTTT
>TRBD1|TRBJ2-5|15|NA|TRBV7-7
CASSLGQGFGETQYF
TGTGCCAGCAGCTTAGGACAGGGGTTCGGGGAGACCCAGTACTTC
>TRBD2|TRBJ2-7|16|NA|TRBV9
CASSPNLAGSSYEQYF
TGTGCCAGCAGCCCAAATTTAGCGGGGAGCTCCTACGAGCAGTACTTC
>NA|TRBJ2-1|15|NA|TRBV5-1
CASSEVGLDYNEQFF
TGCGCCAGCAGTGAAGTAGGACTGGATTACAATGAGCAGTTCTTC
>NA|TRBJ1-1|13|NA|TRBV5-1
CASSFGEREEAFF
TGCGCCAGCAGCTTCGGGGAAAGAGAAGAAGCTTTCTTT
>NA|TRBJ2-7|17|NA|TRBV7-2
CASSPPQGTRNPHEQYF
TGTGCCAGCAGCCCGCCTCAGGGGACCCGGAACCCCCACGAGCAGTACTTC
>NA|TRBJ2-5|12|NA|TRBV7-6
CASSLISETQYF
TGTGCCAGCAGCTTAATTTCGGAGACCCAGTACTTC
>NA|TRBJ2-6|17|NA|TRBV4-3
CASSPPPLVSGANVLTF
TGCGCCAGCAGCCCACCCCCACTGGTCTCTGGGGCCAACGTCCTGACTTTC
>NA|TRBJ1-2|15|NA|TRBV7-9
CASSTNEARSYGYTF
TGTGCCAGCAGCACAAACGAAGCACGGAGCTATGGCTACACCTTC
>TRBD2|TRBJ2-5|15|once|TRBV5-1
CASSLSPGGQETQYF
TGCGCCAGCAGCTTGTCGCCGGGGGGGCAAGAGACCCAGTACTTC
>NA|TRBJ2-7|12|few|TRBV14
CASSPNSYEQYF
TGTGCCAGCAGCCCTAATTCCTACGAGCAGTACTTC
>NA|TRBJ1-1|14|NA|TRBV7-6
CASSVGRMNTEAFF
TGTGCCAGCAGCGTGGGACGGATGAACACTGAAGCTTTCTTT
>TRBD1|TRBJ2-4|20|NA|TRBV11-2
CASSLKQGQGVVSAKNIQYF
TGTGCCAGCAGCTTAAAACAGGGACAGGGGGTTGTTTCGGCCAAAAACATTCAGTACTTC
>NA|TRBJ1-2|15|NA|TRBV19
CASSRQVTTTHGYTF
TGTGCCAGTAGTAGACAGGTTACTACCACTCATGGCTACACCTTC
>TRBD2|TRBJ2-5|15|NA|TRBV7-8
CASSLAERGGETQYF
TGTGCCAGCAGCTTAGCCGAGCGGGGGGGAGAGACCCAGTACTTC
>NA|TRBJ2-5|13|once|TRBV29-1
CSVARNIQETQYF
TGCAGCGTTGCAAGGAATATCCAAGAGACCCAGTACTTC
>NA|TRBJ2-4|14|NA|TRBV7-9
CASSLDPEIYIQYF
TGTGCCAGCAGCTTAGATCCAGAAATCTACATTCAGTACTTC
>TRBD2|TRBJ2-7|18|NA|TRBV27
CASSFFRTSGGETYEQYF
TGTGCCAGCAGTTTCTTTAGGACTAGCGGGGGGGAGACCTACGAGCAGTACTTC
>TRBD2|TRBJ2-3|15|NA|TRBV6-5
CASRGLAFGTDTQYF
TGTGCCAGCAGGGGACTAGCGTTCGGCACAGATACGCAGTATTTT
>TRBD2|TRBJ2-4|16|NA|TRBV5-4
CASSLGGSAAKNIQYF
TGTGCCAGCAGCTTGGGCGGGAGCGCGGCCAAAAACATTCAGTACTTC
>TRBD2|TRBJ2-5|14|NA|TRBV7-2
CASSLAGGVETQYF
TGTGCCAGCAGCTTAGCGGGAGGGGTGGAGACCCAGTACTTC
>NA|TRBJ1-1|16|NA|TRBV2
CASSENPWTPNTEAFF
TGTGCCAGCAGTGAAAACCCCTGGACACCGAACACTGAAGCTTTCTTT
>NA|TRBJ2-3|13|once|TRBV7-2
CASSPTPTDTQYF
TGTGCCAGCAGCCCGACCCCCACAGATACGCAGTATTTT
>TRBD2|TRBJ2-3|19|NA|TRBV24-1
CATSGTGTSGGEGTDTQYF
TGTGCCACCAGTGGAACCGGGACTAGCGGGGGGGAAGGCACAGATACGCAGTATTTT
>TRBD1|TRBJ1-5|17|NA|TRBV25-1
CASSGTGGLFGNQPQHF
TGTGCCAGCAGTGGGACAGGGGGGTTATTTGGCAATCAGCCCCAGCATTTT
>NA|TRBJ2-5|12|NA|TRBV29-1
CSVVGGPETQYF
TGCAGCGTTGTGGGGGGGCCGGAGACCCAGTACTTC